Each of the 21 T cell receptor beta chains below was sequenced from the same sample in a study of T cells in pancreatic ductal adenocarcinoma. The selected patients with pancreatic ductal adenocarcinoma had surgery but no neoadjuvant therapy. Measured with immunoSEQ multiplex PCR; TCRdb has only the in-frame clones, and not every one. The repertoire holds around 31,000 clones, with approximately 92% as singletons. Sequenced input: PBMCs. The receptors were gathered from a human donor with pancreatic ductal adenocarcinoma.

The chain recombines TRBV9 with TRBJ2-3, with 9 positions matching TRBD2. The CDR3 runs 15 residues. Unmatched junction bases numbered 6, after V lost 0 bases and J lost 7 bases. From germline, CDR1 is SGDLS and CDR2 YYNGEE. Here the CDR3 reads CASSVASSGTNTQYF. CDR3 in DNA: TGTGCCAGCAGCGTAGCATCTAGCGGGACTAATACGCAGTATTTT.

The chain joins TRBV30 to TRBJ1-6, with TRBD1 matching 9 bases. The germline V gene has CDR1 GTSNPN and CDR2 SVGIG (reference sequence). This CDR3 region has 18 residues. Trimming took 0 bases from V and 2 from J; bases not matched to a gene: 8. The CDR3 sequence: CAWSVSGQGNPYNSPLHF. CDR3 DNA: TGTGCCTGGAGTGTAAGTGGACAGGGGAACCCCTATAATTCACCCCTCCACTTT.

The rearrangement links TRBV6-1 to TRBJ2-3; D not certain. The V gene's germline CDR1 is MNHNS and CDR2 SASEGT. The germline V and J ends were trimmed by 1 base and 0 bases, with 8 bases remaining between them. The CDR3 runs to 15 residues. This chain's CDR3 is CASSEGWGSTDTQYF. In nucleotides, the CDR3 is TGTGCCAGCAGTGAAGGGTGGGGAAGCACAGATACGCAGTATTTT.

V gene TRBV2 combines with J gene TRBJ2-7; D unclear. CDR3 length: 14 amino acids. Germline V lookup: CDR1 SNHLY, CDR2 FYNNEI. DNA for the CDR3: TGTGCTACCACTACGGGCATGGGCTCCTACGAGCAGTACTTC. Its protein product is CATTTGMGSYEQYF.

J is TRBJ2-7 and V is TRBV5-1, with 7 bases identical to TRBD2. The germline CDR1 and CDR2 sequences are SGHRS and YFSETQ. This CDR3 has 16 amino acids. Germline trimming cut 2 bases from V and 4 bases from J; bases unmatched to any gene: 12. The CDR3 DNA reads as TGCGCCAGCAGCTTTGGACTAGTCCCGATCTATTACGAGCAGTACTTC. Residues: CASSFGLVPIYYEQYF.

V gene TRBV7-2 combines with J gene TRBJ2-1; the D gene could be TRBD1 or TRBD2 (5 bases each). The CDR3 has 16 amino acids. Trimming removed 0 bases from V and 1 base from J, with 10 bases in between. The germline gives CDR1 SGHTA, CDR2 FQGNSA. CDR3 sequence: CASSLAGRVSYNEQFF. The CDR3 DNA is TGTGCCAGCAGCTTAGCGGGGCGGGTTTCCTACAATGAGCAGTTCTTC.

V is TRBV4-1 and J is TRBJ2-3; TRBD2 matches 7 bases. CDR3 length: 16 amino acids. CDR1 MGHRA and CDR2 YSYEKL come from the germline V gene. Unmatched junction bases numbered 8, after V lost 1 base and J lost 4 bases. The CDR3 nucleotides are TGCGCCAGCAGCCAAGTCGCACCGGGAGGTGCAGATACGCAGTATTTT. Protein product: CASSQVAPGGADTQYF.

V is TRBV27 and J is TRBJ2-1; 8 bases map to TRBD2. Looked up from germline, CDR1 is MNHEY and CDR2 is SMNVEV (reference sequence). The CDR3 runs 15 residues. The V segment lost 5 bases and the J segment 6 bases; nucleotides outside the gene matches: 9. The CDR3 is CASSLGTRSVNEQFF. As DNA, the CDR3 is TGTGCCAGCAGTCTTGGGACTAGGTCGGTCAATGAGCAGTTCTTC.

The genes are TRBV6-1 and TRBJ2-7, with a tentative D call TRBD2 (5 bases). CDR1 is MNHNS and CDR2 is SASEGT in the germline V gene. Trimming removed 3 bases at V and 9 bases at J, with 24 bases between. The CDR3 runs to 16 residues. The CDR3 coding sequence is TGTGCCAGCAGTGACGGGCAGCGACTACATCTACGAGTGCAGTACTTC. It specifies CASSDGQRLHLRVQYF.

To note about this clone: Other DNA variants within this sample encode the same CDR3. The rearrangement joins TRBV5-1 to TRBJ2-5; D is possibly TRBD2 (6 bases). Germline V gives CDR1 SGHRS, CDR2 YFSETQ. V lost 1 base, J lost 5 bases, and 9 bases lay in between. The CDR3 consists of 13 residues. The CDR3 DNA sequence: TGCGCCAGCAGCTTGCGGGAGCGGGAGACCCAGTACTTC. Translated, it gives CASSLRERETQYF.

J is TRBJ2-7 and V is TRBV7-9; D might be TRBD2 (6 bases). The CDR3 consists of 16 residues. V dropped 4 bases and J dropped 0 bases, with 16 bases sitting between them. Germline CDR1 reads SEHNR; CDR2 reads FQNEAQ (reference sequence). The CDR3, as DNA: TGTGCCAGCAGCTCTTTCCGTGTTAGCGGCTCCTACGAGCAGTACTTC. Translated, it gives CASSSFRVSGSYEQYF.

The chain links TRBV10-3 to TRBJ2-5; the match to TRBD1 covers 7 bases. V shed 10 bases and J 5 bases; nucleotides not matched to a gene: 10. Germline V gene lookup returns CDR1 ENHRY and CDR2 SYGVKD. There are 13 residues in the CDR3. CDR3 protein: CATATGNGETQYF. Written as DNA, the CDR3 is TGTGCCACGGCGACAGGGAACGGCGAGACCCAGTACTTC.

The V gene is TRBV10-1, the J gene TRBJ1-4; D possibly corresponds to TRBD1 (6 bases). This CDR3 region has 15 residues. Trimming shortened V by 8 bases and J by 7 bases, and 20 bases separated the two germline ends. In germline, CDR1 is WNHNN, CDR2 SYGVQD (reference sequence). The CDR3, as DNA: TGCGCCAGCGGATCACAGGGCGACGGCGGTGAAAAACTGTTTTTT. Protein sequence: CASGSQGDGGEKLFF.

This chain joins TRBV27 and TRBJ2-1; 7 bases are shared with TRBD1. Looked up from germline, CDR1 is MNHEY and CDR2 is SMNVEV (reference sequence). This CDR3 is 15 amino acids long. V was pared by 2 bases and J by 5 bases, with 6 bases of the junction left unmatched. Written as DNA, the CDR3 is TGTGCCAGCAGTTTACTAGACAGGGTGGACAATGAGCAGTTCTTC. It yields the protein CASSLLDRVDNEQFF.

The chain is built from TRBV6-5 and TRBJ2-7; D is perhaps TRBD2 (6 bases). Per germline, CDR1 MNHEY and CDR2 SVGAGI. V lost 8 bases, J lost 9 bases, and 20 bases lay in between. This CDR3 region has 13 residues. CDR3: CASARLGGVRQYF. CDR3 nucleotide sequence: TGTGCCAGCGCCCGACTAGGAGGGGTCCGGCAGTACTTC.

The genes are TRBV2 and TRBJ1-2; D perhaps matches TRBD1 (5 bases). Looked up from germline, CDR1 is SNHLY and CDR2 is FYNNEI. V dropped 0 bases and J dropped 8 bases, with 28 bases sitting between them. The CDR3 loop spans 19 amino acids. CDR3 region: CASSEALGTFGRGVGGYTF. For the CDR3, the DNA is TGTGCCAGCAGTGAAGCGCTAGGGACGTTCGGCCGGGGGGTCGGCGGCTACACCTTC.

The gene calls are TRBV28 and TRBJ1-1, with 8 bases matching TRBD1. The J segment lost 2 bases and the V segment lost 3 bases, leaving 8 bases of the junction unmatched. Per germline, CDR1 MDHEN and CDR2 SYDVKM. The length of the CDR3 is 16 residues. CDR3 loop: CASSFPGQGANTEAFF. CDR3 bases: TGTGCCAGCAGTTTTCCCGGACAGGGCGCTAACACTGAAGCTTTCTTT.

The chain joins TRBV18 to TRBJ1-4, with unresolved D. The CDR3 covers 18 residues. V dropped 3 bases and J dropped 3 bases, with 20 bases sitting between them. Germline CDR1 and CDR2: KGHSH and LQKENI. CDR3 DNA: TGTGCCAGCTCACCCCGGCCACGAACAGTTGCAGCTAATGAAAAACTGTTTTTT. Protein product: CASSPRPRTVAANEKLFF.

This chain connects TRBV7-9 to TRBJ2-3; tentatively, D is TRBD2 (5 bases). The CDR3 is made up of 16 amino acids. V was trimmed by 0 bases and J by 0 bases, leaving 10 bases between them. In germline, CDR1 is SEHNR, CDR2 FQNEAQ (reference sequence). The CDR3 protein is CASSLARRASTDTQYF. CDR3 bases: TGTGCCAGCAGCTTAGCGAGGCGGGCCAGCACAGATACGCAGTATTTT.

V and J are TRBV7-9 and TRBJ2-5, with no clear D. This CDR3 has 15 amino acids. Germline CDR1 is SEHNR and CDR2 is FQNEAQ (reference sequence). Trimming shortened V by 6 bases and J by 4 bases, and 18 bases separated the two germline ends. CDR3 sequence reads: CASRETLGFRETQYF. DNA of the CDR3: TGTGCCAGCAGGGAAACCTTGGGATTTCGAGAGACCCAGTACTTC.

The CDR3 bases are TGTGCCAGCAGCTTAGGGACAGGGGGCCACAATGAGCAGTTCTTC. This codes for CASSLGTGGHNEQFF. This chain connects TRBV7-3 to TRBJ2-1; 12 nucleotides agree with TRBD1. Germline V gene data show CDR1 as SGHTA and CDR2 as FQGTGA. This CDR3 is 15 amino acids long. V dropped 2 bases and J dropped 5; count of bases not matched to a gene: 1.